The 5 T cell receptor beta chains listed next were all sequenced from one sample in a study of blood T cell repertoires in COVID-19. The assay was immunoSEQ multiplex PCR, and TCRdb's table has in-frame clones only and misses some. This table holds 200,000 to 250,000 clones, about nine tenths found once. Sequencing was done on a sample of PBMCs or T cells enriched from blood (not recorded which). The origin of the receptors is a man aged 50 or older who had been exposed to COVID-19.

A remark on this clone: This specimen includes other DNA sequences encoding the same CDR3. The chain carries TRBV7-9 and TRBJ1-2; the D gene is possibly TRBD1 (5 bases). Deletions cut 1 base from V and 4 bases from J, with 7 bases between. Germline V gives CDR1 SEHNR, CDR2 FQNEAQ (reference sequence). This CDR3 contains 13 residues. The CDR3 DNA is TGTGCCAGCAGCTTAGGGGGCGGCTATGGCTACACCTTC. Translating it yields CASSLGGGYGYTF.

The chain employs TRBV9 and TRBJ1-3; the D is unclear. Germline values: CDR1 SGDLS, CDR2 YYNGEE. Between the trimmed V and J ends, which lost 3 bases and 1 base, there was a span of 5 bases. This CDR3 contains 13 residues. DNA of the CDR3: TGTGCCAGCAGCGCCCTTTCTGGAAACACCATATATTTT. It specifies CASSALSGNTIYF.

The rearrangement uses TRBV24-1 and TRBJ2-3; D remains unclear. The CDR3 totals 13 residues. The V end was cut by 6 bases, the J end by 1 base, with 7 bases between. From germline, CDR1 is KGHDR and CDR2 SFDVKD. The CDR3 loop is CATSSPGTDTQYF. In DNA, the CDR3 is TGTGCCACCAGTAGCCCGGGCACAGATACGCAGTATTTT.

J is TRBJ2-7 and V is TRBV5-1, with 9 bases matching TRBD2. The germline V gene has CDR1 SGHRS and CDR2 YFSETQ. The CDR3 loop spans 21 amino acids. Losses at the gene ends were 3 bases for V and 1 base for J; bases not matched to a gene: 23. This CDR3 reads CASSSEYLTGTLAGKSYEQYV. The CDR3 region has the DNA TGCGCCAGCAGCTCAGAATACCTCACTGGAACCCTAGCGGGAAAATCCTACGAGCAGTACGTC.

This sequence joins TRBV4-1 and TRBJ1-2; 8 bases agree with TRBD1. The CDR3 covers 16 residues. Looked up from germline, CDR1 is MGHRA and CDR2 is YSYEKL. The junction had 7 bases not matched to a gene; V was cut back by 0 bases and J by 4 bases. The chain's CDR3 is CASSQESGQGGYGYTF. In DNA form, the CDR3 reads TGCGCCAGCAGCCAAGAGAGCGGACAGGGAGGCTATGGCTACACCTTC.